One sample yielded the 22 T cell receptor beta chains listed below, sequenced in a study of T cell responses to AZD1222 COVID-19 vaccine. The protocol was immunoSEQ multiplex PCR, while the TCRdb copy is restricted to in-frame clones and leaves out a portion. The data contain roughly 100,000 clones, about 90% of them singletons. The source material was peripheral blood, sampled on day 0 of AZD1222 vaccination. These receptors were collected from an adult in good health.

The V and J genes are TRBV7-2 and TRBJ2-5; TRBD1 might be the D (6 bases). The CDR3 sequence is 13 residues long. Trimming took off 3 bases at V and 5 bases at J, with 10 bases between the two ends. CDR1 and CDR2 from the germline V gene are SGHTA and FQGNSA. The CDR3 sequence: CASSFNQGETQYF. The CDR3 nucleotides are TGTGCCAGCAGCTTCAACCAGGGGGAGACCCAGTACTTC. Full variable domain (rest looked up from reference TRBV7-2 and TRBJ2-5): GAGVSQSPSNKVTEKGKDVELRCDPISGHTALYWYRQSLGQGLEFLIYFQGNSAPDKSGLPSDRFSAERTGGSVSTLTIQRTQQEDSAVYLCASSFNQGETQYFGPGTRLLVL.

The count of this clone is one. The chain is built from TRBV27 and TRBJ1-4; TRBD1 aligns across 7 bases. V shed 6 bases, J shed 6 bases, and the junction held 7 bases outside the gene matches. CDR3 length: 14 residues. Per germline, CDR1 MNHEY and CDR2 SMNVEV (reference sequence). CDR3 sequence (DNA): TGTGCCAGCAGACAACAGGGGTTGGATGAAAAACTGTTTTTT. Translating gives CASRQQGLDEKLFF.

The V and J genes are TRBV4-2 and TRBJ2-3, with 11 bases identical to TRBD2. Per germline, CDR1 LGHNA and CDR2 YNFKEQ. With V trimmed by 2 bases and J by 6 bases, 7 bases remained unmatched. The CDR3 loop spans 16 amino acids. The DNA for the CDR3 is TGTGCCAGCAGCCAATCACTAGCGGGGGAGGGGGATACGCAGTATTTT. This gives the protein CASSQSLAGEGDTQYF.

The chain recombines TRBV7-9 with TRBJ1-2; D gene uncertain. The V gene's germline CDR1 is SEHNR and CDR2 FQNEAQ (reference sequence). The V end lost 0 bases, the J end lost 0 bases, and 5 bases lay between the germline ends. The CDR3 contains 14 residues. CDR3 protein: CASSLAWANYGYTF. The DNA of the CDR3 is TGTGCCAGCAGCTTAGCTTGGGCTAACTATGGCTACACCTTC.

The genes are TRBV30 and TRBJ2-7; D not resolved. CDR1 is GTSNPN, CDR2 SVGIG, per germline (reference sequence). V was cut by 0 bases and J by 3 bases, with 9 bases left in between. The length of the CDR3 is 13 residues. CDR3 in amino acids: CAWSVTWNYEQYF. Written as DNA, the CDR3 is TGTGCCTGGAGTGTCACCTGGAACTACGAGCAGTACTTC.

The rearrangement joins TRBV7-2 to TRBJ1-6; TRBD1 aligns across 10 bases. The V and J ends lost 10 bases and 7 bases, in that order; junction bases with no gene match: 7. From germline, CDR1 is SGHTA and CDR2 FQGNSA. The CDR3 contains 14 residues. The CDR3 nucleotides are TGTGCCATCCAGAAGGGACAGGGGAATTCACCCCTCCACTTT. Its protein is CAIQKGQGNSPLHF.

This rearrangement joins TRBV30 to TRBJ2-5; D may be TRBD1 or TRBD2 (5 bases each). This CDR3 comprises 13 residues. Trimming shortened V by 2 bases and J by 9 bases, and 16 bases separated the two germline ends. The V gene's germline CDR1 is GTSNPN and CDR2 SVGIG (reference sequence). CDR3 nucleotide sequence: TGTGCCTGGAGTTCGGTTGGGGGATTGGCCCAGTACTTC. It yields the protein CAWSSVGGLAQYF.

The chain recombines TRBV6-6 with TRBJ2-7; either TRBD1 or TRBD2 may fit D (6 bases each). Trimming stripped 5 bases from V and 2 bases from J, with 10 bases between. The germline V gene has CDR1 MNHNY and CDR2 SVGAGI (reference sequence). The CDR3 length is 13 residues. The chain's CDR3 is CASSAGQAYEQYF. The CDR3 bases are TGTGCCAGCAGTGCGGGACAAGCCTACGAGCAGTACTTC.

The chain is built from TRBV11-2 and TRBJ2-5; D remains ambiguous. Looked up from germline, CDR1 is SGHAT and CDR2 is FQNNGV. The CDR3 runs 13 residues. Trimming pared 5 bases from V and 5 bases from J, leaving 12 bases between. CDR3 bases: TGTGCCAGCAGCCCTAATTTGGGGGAGACCCAGTACTTC. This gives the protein CASSPNLGETQYF. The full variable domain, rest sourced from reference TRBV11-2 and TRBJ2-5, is EAGVAQSPRYKIIEKRQSVAFWCNPISGHATLYWYQQILGQGPKLLIQFQNNGVVDDSQLPKDRFSAERLKGVDSTLKIQPAKLEDSAVYLCASSPNLGETQYFGPGTRLLVL.

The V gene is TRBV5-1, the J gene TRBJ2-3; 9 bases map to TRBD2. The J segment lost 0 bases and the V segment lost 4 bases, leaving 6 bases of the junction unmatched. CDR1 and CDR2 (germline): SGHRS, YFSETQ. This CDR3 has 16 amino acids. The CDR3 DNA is TGCGCCAGCAGCGCCGGGACTAGCCCTAGCACAGATACGCAGTATTTT. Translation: CASSAGTSPSTDTQYF.

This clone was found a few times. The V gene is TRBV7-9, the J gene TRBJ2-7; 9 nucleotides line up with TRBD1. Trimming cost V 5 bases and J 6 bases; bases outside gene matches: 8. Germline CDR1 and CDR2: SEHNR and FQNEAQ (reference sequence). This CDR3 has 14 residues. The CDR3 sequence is CASSLGQGTGEQYF. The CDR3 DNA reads TGTGCCAGCAGCCTCGGACAGGGGACGGGCGAGCAGTACTTC.

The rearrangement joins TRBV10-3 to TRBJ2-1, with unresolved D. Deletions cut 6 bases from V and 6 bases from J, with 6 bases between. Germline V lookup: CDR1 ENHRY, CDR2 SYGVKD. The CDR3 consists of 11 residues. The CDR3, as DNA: TGTGCCATCAGGGGGTCCAATGAGCAGTTCTTC. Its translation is CAIRGSNEQFF.

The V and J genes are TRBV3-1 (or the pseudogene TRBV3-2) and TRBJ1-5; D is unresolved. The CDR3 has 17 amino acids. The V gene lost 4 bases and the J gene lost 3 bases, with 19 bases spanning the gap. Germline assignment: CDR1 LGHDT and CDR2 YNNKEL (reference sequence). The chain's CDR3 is CASSPKMEKGDNQPQHF. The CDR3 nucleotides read TGTGCCAGCAGCCCCAAGATGGAGAAGGGCGACAATCAGCCCCAGCATTTT.

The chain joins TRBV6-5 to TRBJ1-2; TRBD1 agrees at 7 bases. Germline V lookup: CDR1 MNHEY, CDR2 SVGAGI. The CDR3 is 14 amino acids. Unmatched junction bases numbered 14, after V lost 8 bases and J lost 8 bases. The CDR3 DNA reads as TGTGCCAGCGCAATCACAGGGGAAGTAGGAGGCTACACCTTC. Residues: CASAITGEVGGYTF.

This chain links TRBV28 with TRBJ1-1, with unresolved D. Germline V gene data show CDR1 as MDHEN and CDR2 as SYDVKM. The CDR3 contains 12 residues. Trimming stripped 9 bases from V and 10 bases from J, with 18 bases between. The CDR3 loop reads CASGVSSSRAFF. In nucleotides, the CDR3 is TGTGCCAGTGGGGTTTCCAGTTCCCGAGCTTTCTTT.

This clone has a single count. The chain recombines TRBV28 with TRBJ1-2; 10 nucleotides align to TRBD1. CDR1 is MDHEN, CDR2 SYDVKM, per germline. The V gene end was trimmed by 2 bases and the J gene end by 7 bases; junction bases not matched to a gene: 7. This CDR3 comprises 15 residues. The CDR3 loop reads CASSLADRGLTGYTF. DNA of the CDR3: TGTGCCAGCAGTTTAGCCGACAGGGGGCTTACTGGCTACACCTTC.

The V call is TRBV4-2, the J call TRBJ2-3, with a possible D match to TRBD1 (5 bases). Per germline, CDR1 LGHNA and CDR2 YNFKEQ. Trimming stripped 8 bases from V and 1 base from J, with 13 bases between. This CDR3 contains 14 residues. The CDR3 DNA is TGTGCCAGCGGGGCGCCGGGTGGCACAGATACGCAGTATTTT. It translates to CASGAPGGTDTQYF.

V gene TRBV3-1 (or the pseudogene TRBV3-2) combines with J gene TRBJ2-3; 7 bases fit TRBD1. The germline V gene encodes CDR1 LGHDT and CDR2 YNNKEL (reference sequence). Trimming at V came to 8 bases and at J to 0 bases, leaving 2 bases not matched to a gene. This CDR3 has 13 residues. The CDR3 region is CASRQGSTDTQYF. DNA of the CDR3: TGTGCCAGCCGACAGGGAAGCACAGATACGCAGTATTTT.

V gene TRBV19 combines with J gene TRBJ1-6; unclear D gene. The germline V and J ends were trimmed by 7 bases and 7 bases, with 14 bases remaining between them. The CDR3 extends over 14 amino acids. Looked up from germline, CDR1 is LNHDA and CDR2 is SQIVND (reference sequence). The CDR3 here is CASTGWSGNSPLHF. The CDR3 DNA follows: TGTGCCAGTACTGGATGGTCAGGAAATTCACCCCTCCACTTT.

The CDR3 sequence: CATSDTSGGQNEQFF. CDR3 DNA: TGTGCCACCAGTGATACTAGCGGGGGGCAAAATGAGCAGTTCTTC. This chain links TRBV24-1 with TRBJ2-1; 12 nucleotides match TRBD2. V was pared by 3 bases and J by 7 bases, with 3 bases of the junction left unmatched. The CDR3 has 15 amino acids. The germline gives CDR1 KGHDR, CDR2 SFDVKD.

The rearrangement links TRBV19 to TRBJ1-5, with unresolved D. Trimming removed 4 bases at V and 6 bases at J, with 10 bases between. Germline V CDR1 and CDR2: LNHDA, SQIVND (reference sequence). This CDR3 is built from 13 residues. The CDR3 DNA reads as TGTGCCAGTAGTAGTGGCGATGGTCAGCCCCAGCATTTT. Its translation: CASSSGDGQPQHF.

CDR3 DNA: TGTGCCATCAGTGATCCCACGGGGAACACAGATACGCAGTATTTT. Translating it yields CAISDPTGNTDTQYF. V gene TRBV10-3 combines with J gene TRBJ2-3; weak D call: TRBD2 (5 bases). The V and J ends lost 3 bases and 2 bases respectively, with 12 bases between them. Germline loops: CDR1 ENHRY, CDR2 SYGVKD. This CDR3 spans 15 amino acids.